This entry is about one TCR beta chain. Its antigen is unknown. The V end was cut by 6 bases, the J end by 5 bases, with 12 bases between. Germline values: CDR1 SGHAT, CDR2 FQNNGV. CDR3 length: 13 residues. These data originate in a study of T cells in Graves' hyperthyroidism and ophthalmopathy. The TCR beta CDR3 regions underwent amplification using RNA transcripts as the source. With the HTBI primer set, the TCR CDR3 went through a first round of RT-PCR. TCRdb re-called the multiplex PCR reads through MiXCR, storing one row per CDR3 protein. The sample lists some 510,000 distinct CDR3 sequences, about 45% occurring once. Exclusion of a patient resulted from uncontrolled infection, other autoimmune disease, pregnancy or lactation. On the basis of clinical symptoms, serum thyroxine and TRAb, thyroid ultrasound and orbital computed tomography, diagnoses were made. Findings of the study overall: The majority of expanded thyroid clonotypes above 0.001 also appeared in blood.

Sequenced input: peripheral blood or thyroid tissue (not recorded which). This clonotype was sampled from a woman under 30 with Graves' hyperthyroidism. The chain couples TRBV11-2 to TRBJ2-3, with D hard to call. CDR3 sequence: CASSLTPEDTQYF. The CDR3 nucleotides are TGTGCCAGCAGTCTAACTCCTGAAGATACGCAGTATTTT.